The next 11 T cell receptor beta chains were all read from a single sample in a study of blood T cell repertoires in COVID-19. Profiled with immunoSEQ multiplex PCR; TCRdb holds only in-frame clones, not every one. This table holds some 83,000 clones, roughly 79% found once. The sample was peripheral blood. The receptor source for this set is a man aged 80 or over with acute or convalescent COVID-19.

In its sample, this clone was seen once. The CDR3 reads CASSFWGRDTQYF. The CDR3 DNA sequence: TGCGCCAGCAGCTTCTGGGGGCGAGATACGCAGTATTTT. V and J are TRBV5-1 and TRBJ2-3, with D maybe TRBD1 (6 bases). This CDR3 region has 13 residues. V was shortened by 2 bases and J by 5 bases, with 9 bases between the two germline ends. Germline V lookup: CDR1 SGHRS, CDR2 YFSETQ. Drawing the rest from reference TRBV5-1 and TRBJ2-3, the complete variable domain is KAGVTQTPRYLIKTRGQQVTLSCSPISGHRSVSWYQQTPGQGLQFLFEYFSETQRNKGNFPGRFSGRQFSNSRSEMNVSTLELGDSALYLCASSFWGRDTQYFGPGTRLTVL.

The CDR3 DNA follows: TGTGCCAGCAGCCCAATGACAGGGGTCACCGGGGAGCTGTTTTTT. The encoded protein is CASSPMTGVTGELFF. V usage is TRBV6-5 and J usage is TRBJ2-2, with 8 nucleotides matching TRBD1. CDR1 is MNHEY, CDR2 SVGAGI, per germline. The CDR3 runs to 15 residues. V shed 6 bases and J 4 bases; nucleotides not matched to a gene: 7.

The chain employs TRBV11-2 and TRBJ2-5; D unclear. The germline gives CDR1 SGHAT, CDR2 FQNNGV. The V end was cut by 3 bases, the J end by 1 base, with 9 bases between. The CDR3 consists of 14 residues. DNA of the CDR3: TGTGCCAGCAGCTTTCAAACTCCCCAAGAGACCCAGTACTTC. It translates to CASSFQTPQETQYF.

The V gene is TRBV28, the J gene TRBJ2-1; TRBD2 aligns across 12 bases. This CDR3 comprises 15 residues. Unmatched junction bases numbered 4, after V lost 5 bases and J lost 5 bases. Germline V gene lookup returns CDR1 MDHEN and CDR2 SYDVKM. This CDR3 reads CASSRTSGMDNEQFF. The CDR3 region has the DNA TGTGCCAGCAGTCGGACTAGCGGGATGGACAATGAGCAGTTCTTC.

This clone has a single count. This chain links TRBV20-1 with TRBJ2-5; D remains unclear. Germline values: CDR1 DFQATT, CDR2 SNEGSKA (reference sequence). V lost 2 bases, J lost 6 bases, and 7 bases lay in between. The CDR3 is 11 amino acids. The CDR3 coding sequence is TGCAGTGCTAGACAACAGAAGACCCAGTACTTC. It is translated as CSARQQKTQYF.

This clone has just one count. This chain connects TRBV28 to TRBJ2-4; 9 nucleotides agree with TRBD1. Looked up from germline, CDR1 is MDHEN and CDR2 is SYDVKM. J lost 3 bases, V lost 6 bases, and 3 bases had no gene match. This CDR3 comprises 14 residues. As DNA, the CDR3 is TGTGCCAGCAGACAGGGGGCAGGCAAAAACATTCAGTACTTC. Protein: CASRQGAGKNIQYF.

This chain joins TRBV6-6 and TRBJ1-2; maybe TRBD1 (5 bases). V was clipped by 6 bases and J by 7 bases, with 15 bases between them. Germline CDR1 MNHNY, CDR2 SVGAGI (reference sequence). This CDR3 has 13 amino acids. DNA of the CDR3: TGTGCCAGCAGGGACGCGGGGGTGGGTGGCTACACCTTC. This encodes CASRDAGVGGYTF.

The chain has TRBV15 and TRBJ2-7, with 10 nucleotides matching TRBD1. J gave up 5 bases and V 5 bases, and 9 bases lay outside the gene matches. Germline V gene data show CDR1 as LNHNV and CDR2 as YYDKDF (reference sequence). The CDR3 is made up of 15 amino acids. The CDR3 loop is CATSYAGTGVNEQYF. CDR3 in DNA: TGTGCCACCAGCTATGCCGGGACAGGGGTGAACGAGCAGTACTTC.

The chain combines TRBV9 with TRBJ2-5, with a possible D match to TRBD1 (6 bases). Trimming left V 5 bases short and J 0 bases short, with 11 bases between. This CDR3 has 14 amino acids. Germline CDR1 reads SGDLS; CDR2 reads YYNGEE. The chain's CDR3 is CASSLGTYQETQYF. The CDR3 DNA reads as TGTGCCAGCAGTCTCGGGACATACCAAGAGACCCAGTACTTC.

This clone was seen only a few times. The chain joins TRBV28 to TRBJ1-1; the match to TRBD1 covers 10 bases. After removal of 3 bases from V and 0 bases from J, the junction contained 7 bases not matched to a gene. This CDR3 is built from 17 residues. Germline lookup yields CDR1 MDHEN and CDR2 SYDVKM. In DNA form, the CDR3 reads TGTGCCAGCAGTTTCCCCCGGACAGGGGGATTGAACACTGAAGCTTTCTTT. Protein product: CASSFPRTGGLNTEAFF.

The V call is TRBV2, the J call TRBJ1-4, with 7 bases lining up with TRBD1. CDR1 and CDR2 from the germline V gene are SNHLY and FYNNEI. The CDR3 runs to 14 residues. Losses at the gene ends were 7 bases for V and 1 base for J; bases not matched to a gene: 3. The DNA of the CDR3 is TGTGCCAGCACCGACAGGGAAACTAATGAAAAACTGTTTTTT. Translating gives CASTDRETNEKLFF.